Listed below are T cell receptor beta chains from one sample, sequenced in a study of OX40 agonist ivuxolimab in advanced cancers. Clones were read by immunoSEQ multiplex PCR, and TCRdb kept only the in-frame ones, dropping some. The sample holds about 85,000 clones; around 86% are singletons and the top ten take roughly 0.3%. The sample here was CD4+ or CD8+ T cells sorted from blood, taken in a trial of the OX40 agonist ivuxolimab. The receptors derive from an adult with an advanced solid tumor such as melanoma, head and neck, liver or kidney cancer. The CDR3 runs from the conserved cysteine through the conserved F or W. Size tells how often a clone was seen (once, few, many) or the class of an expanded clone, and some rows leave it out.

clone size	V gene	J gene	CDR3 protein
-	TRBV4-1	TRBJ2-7	CASSQFISGGGGEQYF
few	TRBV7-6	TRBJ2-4	CASSLVPGIGKNIQYF
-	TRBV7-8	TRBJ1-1	CASSLGNQGVNTEAFF
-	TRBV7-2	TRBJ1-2	CASSPSEPSYYGYTF
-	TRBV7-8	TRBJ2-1	CASSARTEAYNEQFF
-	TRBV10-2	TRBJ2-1	CASLSSGQGKTEQFF
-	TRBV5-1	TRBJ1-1	CASSFRTDRRAEAFF
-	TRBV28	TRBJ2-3	CASSLGSPTYTDTQYF
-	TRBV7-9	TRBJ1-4	CASSKQGGEKLFF
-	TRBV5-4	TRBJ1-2	CASSLVGGQAYYGYTF
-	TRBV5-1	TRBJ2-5	CASSLGLKQETQYF
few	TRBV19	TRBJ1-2	CASTPRGGGYTF
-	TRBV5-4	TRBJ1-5	CASSPGVGNQPQHF
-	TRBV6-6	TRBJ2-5	CASTPPGQETQYF
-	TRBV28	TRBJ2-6	CATLPYDTGANVLTF
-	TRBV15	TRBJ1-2	CATSTDSYGYTF
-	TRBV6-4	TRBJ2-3	CASSRTGSTDTQYF
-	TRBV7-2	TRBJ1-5	CASSLTGSNQPQHF
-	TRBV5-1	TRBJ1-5	CASSFDASNQPQHF
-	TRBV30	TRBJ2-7	CAWSAGTYEQYF
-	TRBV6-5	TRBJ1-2	CASSYKGGSYGYTF
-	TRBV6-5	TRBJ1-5	CASSYARNQPQHF
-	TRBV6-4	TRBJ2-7	CASSDPDRSYPLYEQYF
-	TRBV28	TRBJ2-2	CASRGQGTGTGELFF
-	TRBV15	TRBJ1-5	CATSSADRGRSNQPQHF
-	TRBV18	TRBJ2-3	CASPASGTDTQYF
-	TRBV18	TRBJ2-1	CASSPPPKRNNEQFF
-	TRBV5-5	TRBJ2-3	CASSLRGQGSRFNADTQYF
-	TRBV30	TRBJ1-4	CAWSPGRLGEKLFF
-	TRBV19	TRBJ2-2	CASNSPNTGELFF
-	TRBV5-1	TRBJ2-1	CASSFELAGGPIF
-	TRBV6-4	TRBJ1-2	CASSKGQARDGYTF
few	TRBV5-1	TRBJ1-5	CASSEGGENQPQHF